This TCR beta chain was identified during a study of graft-versus-host responses after intestinal transplantation. On the study more broadly: Uniformly, recipients were administered anti-thymocyte globulin induction with subsequent tacrolimus and steroids for two to three years.

This clone came up once. Its antigen is unidentified. Only in-frame clones appear in the TCRdb table, and some are missing; sequencing was by immunoSEQ multiplex PCR. The sample carries tens of thousands of clones, about 95% recorded once. V lost 5 bases to trimming and J lost 4 bases, with 10 bases between them. Germline CDR1 reads LNHDA; CDR2 reads SQIVND (reference sequence). The CDR3 consists of 13 residues. Points from the study as a whole: Circulating GvH clone levels at their peak were associated with HvG declines (early post-transplant).

Sequences were derived from unstimulated CD4+ T cells sorted from spleen or lymph node cells, sampled before transplant. The clonotype was recovered from a human donor who was the organ donor for an intestinal transplant. V gene TRBV19 combines with J gene TRBJ2-3; tentative D call: TRBD1 (5 bases). The CDR3 sequence: CASSLARADTQYF. The DNA for the CDR3 is TGTGCCAGTAGTCTCGCCAGGGCAGATACGCAGTATTTT.